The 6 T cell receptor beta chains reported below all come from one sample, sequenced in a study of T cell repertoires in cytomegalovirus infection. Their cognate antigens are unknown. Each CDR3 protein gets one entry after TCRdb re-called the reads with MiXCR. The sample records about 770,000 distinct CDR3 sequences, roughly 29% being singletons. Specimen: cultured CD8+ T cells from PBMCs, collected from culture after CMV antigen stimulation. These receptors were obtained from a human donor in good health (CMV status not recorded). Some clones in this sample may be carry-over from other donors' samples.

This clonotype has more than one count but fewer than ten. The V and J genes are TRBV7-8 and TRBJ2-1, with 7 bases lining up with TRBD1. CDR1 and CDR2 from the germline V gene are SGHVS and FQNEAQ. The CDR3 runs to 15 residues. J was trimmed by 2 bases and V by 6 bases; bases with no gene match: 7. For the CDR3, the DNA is TGTGCCAGCAGTCCCCGTAGGGGGCCCTACAATGAGCAGTTCTTC. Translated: CASSPRRGPYNEQFF.

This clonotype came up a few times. CDR3 nucleotides: TGTGCCAGCAGTTTTCGGTTCGAGGGGAAAGTAGGAGAAGATACGCAGTATTTT. Its translation: CASSFRFEGKVGEDTQYF. V and J are TRBV12-3 or TRBV12-4 and TRBJ2-3, with D perhaps TRBD1 or TRBD2 (5 bases each). This CDR3 spans 18 amino acids. Between the trimmed V and J ends, which lost 3 bases and 5 bases, there was a span of 24 bases.

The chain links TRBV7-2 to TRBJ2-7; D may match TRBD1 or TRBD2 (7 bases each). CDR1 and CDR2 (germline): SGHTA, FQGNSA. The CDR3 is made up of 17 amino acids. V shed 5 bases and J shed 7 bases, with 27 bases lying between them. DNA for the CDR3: TGTGCCAGCAGCCCCGCAGGGGGGGCGGGGGTCTCTAGGGAGCAGTACGTC. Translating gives CASSPAGGAGVSREQYV.

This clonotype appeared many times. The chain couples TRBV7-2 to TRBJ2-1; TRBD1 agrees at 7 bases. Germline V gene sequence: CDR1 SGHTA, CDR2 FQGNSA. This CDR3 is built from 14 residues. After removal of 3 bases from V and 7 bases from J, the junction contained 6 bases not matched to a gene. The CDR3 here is CASSFIPRGNEQFF. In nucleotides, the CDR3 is TGTGCCAGCAGCTTTATCCCCAGGGGGAATGAGCAGTTCTTC. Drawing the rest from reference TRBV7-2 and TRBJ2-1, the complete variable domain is GAGVSQSPSNKVTEKGKDVELRCDPISGHTALYWYRQSLGQGLEFLIYFQGNSAPDKSGLPSDRFSAERTGGSVSTLTIQRTQQEDSAVYLCASSFIPRGNEQFFGPGTRLTVL.

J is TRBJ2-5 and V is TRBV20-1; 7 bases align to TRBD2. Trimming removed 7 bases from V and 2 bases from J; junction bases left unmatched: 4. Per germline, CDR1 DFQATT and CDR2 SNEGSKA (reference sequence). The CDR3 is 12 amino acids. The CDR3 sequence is CSVWGGQETQYF. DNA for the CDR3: TGCAGTGTTTGGGGGGGGCAAGAGACCCAGTACTTC.

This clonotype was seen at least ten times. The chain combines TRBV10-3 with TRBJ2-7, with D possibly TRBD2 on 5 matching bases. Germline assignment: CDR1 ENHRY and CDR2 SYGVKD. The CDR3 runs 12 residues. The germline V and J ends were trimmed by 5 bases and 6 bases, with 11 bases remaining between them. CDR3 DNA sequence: TGTGCCATCAGTAGGGAGCTCGTCGAGCAGTACTTC. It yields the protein CAISRELVEQYF.